This record concerns one TCR beta chain sequence. The source of the sample is a study of OX40 agonist ivuxolimab in advanced cancers. Turning to the study itself: Patients got intravenous ivuxolimab at 0.01 to 10 mg/kg every 2 weeks.

The length of the CDR3 is 15 residues. The J segment lost 2 bases and the V segment lost 0 bases, leaving 3 bases of the junction unmatched. CDR1 and CDR2 (germline): KGHSH, LQKENI. Sequencing used immunoSEQ multiplex PCR; TCRdb keeps in-frame clones, though not all of them. This sample has around 65,000 clones, with over 75% found just once. This chain links TRBV18 with TRBJ2-7; 8 positions match TRBD2. The sequenced sample was CD4+ or CD8+ T cells sorted from blood, obtained in a trial of the OX40 agonist ivuxolimab. This TCR derives from an adult with an advanced solid tumor such as melanoma, head and neck, liver or kidney cancer. DNA of the CDR3: TGTGCCAGCTCACCACCGTCGCGGGAGGCCTACGAGCAGTACTTC. Encoded protein: CASSPPSREAYEQYF.